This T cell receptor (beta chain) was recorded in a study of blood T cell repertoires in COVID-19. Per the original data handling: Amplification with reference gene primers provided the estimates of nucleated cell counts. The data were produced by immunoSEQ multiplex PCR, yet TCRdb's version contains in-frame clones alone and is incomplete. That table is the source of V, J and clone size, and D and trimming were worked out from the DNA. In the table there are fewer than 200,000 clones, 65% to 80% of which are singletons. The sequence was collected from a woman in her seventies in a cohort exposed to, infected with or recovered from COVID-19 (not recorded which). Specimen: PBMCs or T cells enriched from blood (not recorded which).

The CDR3, as DNA: TGTGCCAGCAGTTCGGGACTAGCAGCTTACGAGCAGTACTTC. Amino acids: CASSSGLAAYEQYF. The chain employs TRBV7-8 and TRBJ2-7; 9 nucleotides agree with TRBD2. Germline CDR1 and CDR2: SGHVS and FQNEAQ. The CDR3 contains 14 residues. V lost 6 bases, J lost 4 bases, and 7 bases stayed unmatched.